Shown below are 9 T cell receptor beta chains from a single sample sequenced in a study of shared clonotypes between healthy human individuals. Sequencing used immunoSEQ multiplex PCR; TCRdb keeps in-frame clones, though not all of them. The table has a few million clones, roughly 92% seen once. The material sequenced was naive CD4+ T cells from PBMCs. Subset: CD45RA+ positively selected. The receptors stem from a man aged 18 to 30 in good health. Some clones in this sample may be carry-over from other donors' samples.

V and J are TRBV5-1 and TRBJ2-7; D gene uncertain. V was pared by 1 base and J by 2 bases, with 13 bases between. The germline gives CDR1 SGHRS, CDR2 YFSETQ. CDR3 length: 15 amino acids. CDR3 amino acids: CASSLQDPGTYEQYF. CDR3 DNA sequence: TGCGCCAGCAGCTTGCAGGACCCAGGTACCTACGAGCAGTACTTC.

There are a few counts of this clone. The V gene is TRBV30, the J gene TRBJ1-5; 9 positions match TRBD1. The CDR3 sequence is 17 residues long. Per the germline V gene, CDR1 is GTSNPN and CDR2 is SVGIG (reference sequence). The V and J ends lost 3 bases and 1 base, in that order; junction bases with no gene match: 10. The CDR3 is CAWSPVDRGPSNQPQHF. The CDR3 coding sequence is TGTGCCTGGAGCCCGGTGGACAGGGGTCCAAGCAATCAGCCCCAGCATTTT.

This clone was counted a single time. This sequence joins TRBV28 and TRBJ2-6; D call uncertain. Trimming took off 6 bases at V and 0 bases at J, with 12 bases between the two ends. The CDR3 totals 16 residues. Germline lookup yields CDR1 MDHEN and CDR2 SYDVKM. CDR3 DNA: TGTGCCAGCAGCCCCCAATCCACCTCTGGGGCCAACGTCCTGACTTTC. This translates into CASSPQSTSGANVLTF.

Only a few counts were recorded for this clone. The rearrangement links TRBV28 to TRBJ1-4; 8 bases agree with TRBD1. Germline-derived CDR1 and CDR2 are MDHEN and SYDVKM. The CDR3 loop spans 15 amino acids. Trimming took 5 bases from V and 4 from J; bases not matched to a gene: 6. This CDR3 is CASSPADRDNEKLFF. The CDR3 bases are TGTGCCAGCAGTCCAGCGGACAGGGATAATGAAAAACTGTTTTTT. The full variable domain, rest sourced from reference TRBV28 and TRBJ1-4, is DVKVTQSSRYLVKRTGEKVFLECVQDMDHENMFWYRQDPGLGLRLIYFSYDVKMKEKGDIPEGYSVSREKKERFSLILESASTNQTSMYLCASSPADRDNEKLFFGSGTQLSVL.

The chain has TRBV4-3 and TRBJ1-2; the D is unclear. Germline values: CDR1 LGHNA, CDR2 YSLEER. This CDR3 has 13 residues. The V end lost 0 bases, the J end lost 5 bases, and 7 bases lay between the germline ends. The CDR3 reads CASSQDGVYGYTF. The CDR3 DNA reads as TGCGCCAGCAGCCAAGATGGGGTTTATGGCTACACCTTC.

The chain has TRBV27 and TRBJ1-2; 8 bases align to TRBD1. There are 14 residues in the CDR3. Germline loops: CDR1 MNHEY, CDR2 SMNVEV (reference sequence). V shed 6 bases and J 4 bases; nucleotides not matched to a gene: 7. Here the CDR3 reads CASRLNRGFYGYTF. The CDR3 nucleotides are TGTGCCAGCAGATTGAACAGGGGGTTCTATGGCTACACCTTC.

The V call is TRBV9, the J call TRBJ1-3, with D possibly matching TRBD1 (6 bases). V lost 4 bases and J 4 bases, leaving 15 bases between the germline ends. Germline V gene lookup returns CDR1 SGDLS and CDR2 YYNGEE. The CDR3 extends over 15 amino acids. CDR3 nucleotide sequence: TGTGCCAGCAGCCCTTCCGGGACATCCGGAAACACCATATATTTT. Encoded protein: CASSPSGTSGNTIYF.

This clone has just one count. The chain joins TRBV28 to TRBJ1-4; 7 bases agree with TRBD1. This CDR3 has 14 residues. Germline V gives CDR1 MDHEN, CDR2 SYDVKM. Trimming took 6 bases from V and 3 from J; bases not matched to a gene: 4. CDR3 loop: CASRDRVANEKLFF. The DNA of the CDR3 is TGTGCCAGCAGAGACAGGGTGGCTAATGAAAAACTGTTTTTT.

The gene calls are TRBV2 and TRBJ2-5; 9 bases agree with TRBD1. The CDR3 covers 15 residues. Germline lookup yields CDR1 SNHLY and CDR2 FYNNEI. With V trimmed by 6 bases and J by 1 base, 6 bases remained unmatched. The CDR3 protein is CASSEGTGPQETQYF. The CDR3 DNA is TGTGCCAGCAGCGAGGGGACAGGGCCCCAAGAGACCCAGTACTTC.